What follows are 20 T cell receptor beta chains derived from one specimen sequenced in a study of OX40 agonist ivuxolimab in advanced cancers. Generated by immunoSEQ multiplex PCR, the TCRdb table keeps only in-frame clones and is missing some. The data contain 100,000 or so clones, approximately 90% of them singletons. Source: CD4+ or CD8+ T cells sorted from blood, taken in a trial of the OX40 agonist ivuxolimab. The receptors originated from an adult with an advanced solid tumor such as melanoma, head and neck, liver or kidney cancer.

The V and J genes are TRBV7-9 and TRBJ1-2, with D maybe TRBD1 (6 bases). From germline, CDR1 is SEHNR and CDR2 FQNEAQ (reference sequence). The CDR3 totals 13 residues. V gave up 10 bases and J gave up 5 bases, with 17 bases separating them. Here the CDR3 DNA reads TGTGCCATCCCGGGGGGGGGCCCATATGGCTACACCTTC. Encoded protein: CAIPGGGPYGYTF. The whole variable domain, remainder taken from reference TRBV7-9 and TRBJ1-2, is DTGVSQNPRHKITKRGQNVTFRCDPISEHNRLYWYRQTLGQGPEFLTYFQNEAQLEKSRLLSDRFSAERPKGSFSTLEIQRTEQGDSAMYLCAIPGGGPYGYTFGSGTRLTVV.

The chain has TRBV5-4 and TRBJ1-2; D ambiguous. The CDR3 has 14 amino acids. CDR1 and CDR2 (germline): SGHNT, YYREEE (reference sequence). V lost 6 bases to trimming and J lost 0 bases, with 12 bases between them. This chain's CDR3 is CASTSGNANYGYTF. The CDR3 DNA reads as TGTGCCAGCACCTCGGGCAACGCTAACTATGGCTACACCTTC.

The rearrangement links TRBV18 to TRBJ1-3; D unresolved. Trimming cost V 0 bases and J 0 bases, with 6 bases left between them. The CDR3 sequence is 15 residues long. Germline CDR1 KGHSH, CDR2 LQKENI. In nucleotides, the CDR3 is TGTGCCAGCTCACCACCACGATACTCTGGAAACACCATATATTTT. Its protein is CASSPPRYSGNTIYF.

V is TRBV6-1 and J is TRBJ1-1; D is undetermined. Trimming took off 2 bases at V and 10 bases at J, with 17 bases between the two ends. Germline lookup yields CDR1 MNHNS and CDR2 SASEGT. CDR3 length: 14 amino acids. For the CDR3, the DNA is TGTGCCAGCAGTGAATTGGTCCGGGCCAGTAGAGCTTTCTTT. Translated, it gives CASSELVRASRAFF.

This clone came up once. This chain connects TRBV5-1 to TRBJ2-1; D not certain. Looked up from germline, CDR1 is SGHRS and CDR2 is YFSETQ. The V gene lost 2 bases and the J gene lost 8 bases, with 11 bases spanning the gap. This CDR3 is built from 13 residues. The CDR3, as DNA: TGCGCCAGCAGCTTACCCCGGATGGATGAGCAGTTCTTC. Translation: CASSLPRMDEQFF. Full variable domain (outside the CDR3, taken from reference TRBV5-1 and TRBJ2-1): KAGVTQTPRYLIKTRGQQVTLSCSPISGHRSVSWYQQTPGQGLQFLFEYFSETQRNKGNFPGRFSGRQFSNSRSEMNVSTLELGDSALYLCASSLPRMDEQFFGPGTRLTVL.

V is TRBV19 and J is TRBJ2-3; 7 positions agree with TRBD2. V was pared by 3 bases and J by 1 base, with 4 bases of the junction left unmatched. Germline V gene lookup returns CDR1 LNHDA and CDR2 SQIVND (reference sequence). This CDR3 is 15 amino acids long. CDR3: CASSMAGDGTDTQYF. In DNA form, the CDR3 reads TGTGCCAGTAGTATGGCGGGAGACGGCACAGATACGCAGTATTTT.

The rearrangement uses TRBV29-1 and TRBJ1-3; D is undetermined. The CDR3 consists of 12 residues. Trimming stripped 5 bases from V and 3 bases from J, with 8 bases between. CDR1 and CDR2 (germline): SQVTM, ANQGSEA. CDR3 residues: CSVKQSGNTIYF. DNA for the CDR3: TGCAGCGTTAAACAGAGTGGAAACACCATATATTTT.

The chain recombines TRBV1 with TRBJ1-4; the tabulated D call, TRBD1, remains unverified against the DNA. TRBV1 is assigned pseudogene status. CDR3 length: 16 residues. The CDR3: CTSSQDGQGVNEKLFF. CDR3 coding DNA: TGCACCAGCAGCCAAGACGGGCAGGGCGTTAATGAAAAACTGTTTTTT.

J is TRBJ2-1 and V is TRBV5-8; no definite D call. This CDR3 has 12 amino acids. Germline CDR1 and CDR2: SGHTS and YDEGEE. Trimming pared 6 bases from V and 9 bases from J, leaving 13 bases between. This chain's CDR3 is CASNFGEGEQFF. CDR3 nucleotides: TGTGCCAGCAACTTTGGCGAAGGTGAGCAGTTCTTC.

This clone was seen only a few times. This chain connects TRBV30 to TRBJ1-1, with 7 bases aligning to TRBD1. The germline V gene encodes CDR1 GTSNPN and CDR2 SVGIG (reference sequence). CDR3 size: 14 residues. V lost 0 bases to trimming and J lost 5 bases; unmatched junction nucleotides: 6. CDR3 residues: CAWSVHSGGTEAFF. The CDR3 DNA follows: TGTGCCTGGAGTGTACACTCAGGGGGAACTGAAGCTTTCTTT. The entire variable domain, with the rest obtained from reference TRBV30 and TRBJ1-1, is as follows: SQTIHQWPATLVQPVGSPLSLECTVEGTSNPNLYWYRQAAGRGLQLLFYSVGIGQISSEVPQNLSASRPQDRQFILSSKKLLLSDSGFYLCAWSVHSGGTEAFFGQGTRLTVV.

The J gene is TRBJ2-7, the V gene TRBV29-1, with D possibly being TRBD1 or TRBD2 (6 bases each). Between the trimmed V and J ends, which lost 6 bases and 7 bases, there was a span of 16 bases. This CDR3 comprises 12 residues. Germline lookup yields CDR1 SQVTM and CDR2 ANQGSEA. CDR3 protein: CSVRGPSREQYF. The CDR3 DNA reads TGCAGCGTCCGGGGGCCTTCTAGGGAGCAGTACTTC.

The J gene is TRBJ1-1, the V gene TRBV30; D perhaps matches TRBD1 (5 bases). Germline CDR1 and CDR2: GTSNPN and SVGIG (reference sequence). The CDR3 is 13 residues long. Between the trimmed V and J ends, which lost 3 bases and 5 bases, there was a span of 13 bases. This CDR3 reads CAWSQGRGTEAFF. CDR3 nucleotide sequence: TGTGCCTGGAGCCAGGGACGAGGTACTGAAGCTTTCTTT. Together with reference TRBV30 and TRBJ1-1, the CDR3 gives the full variable domain: SQTIHQWPATLVQPVGSPLSLECTVEGTSNPNLYWYRQAAGRGLQLLFYSVGIGQISSEVPQNLSASRPQDRQFILSSKKLLLSDSGFYLCAWSQGRGTEAFFGQGTRLTVV.

The genes are TRBV6-1 and TRBJ1-2; D is ambiguous. V shed 5 bases and J shed 5 bases, with 9 bases lying between them. This CDR3 is built from 12 residues. The germline gives CDR1 MNHNS, CDR2 SASEGT. CDR3 region: CASSYVTYGYTF. The CDR3 DNA sequence: TGTGCCAGCAGTTATGTCACGTATGGCTACACCTTC.

This chain connects TRBV4-1 to TRBJ2-1; 8 bases line up with TRBD2. The CDR3 totals 14 residues. With 2 bases clipped from V and 8 bases from J, the junction kept 5 bases outside the gene matches. CDR1 MGHRA and CDR2 YSYEKL come from the germline V gene. DNA of the CDR3: TGCGCCAGCAGCCAACCGGGAGGGCCCCATGAGCAGTTCTTC. Amino acids: CASSQPGGPHEQFF.

V is TRBV7-2 and J is TRBJ2-2; 7 nucleotides align to TRBD1. Germline V CDR1 and CDR2: SGHTA, FQGNSA. The CDR3 covers 14 residues. The V and J ends lost 3 bases and 6 bases, in that order; junction bases with no gene match: 4. This CDR3 reads CASSLGQRSGELFF. The CDR3, as DNA: TGTGCCAGCAGCTTGGGACAGCGGTCCGGGGAGCTGTTTTTT.

The rearrangement links TRBV20-1 to TRBJ2-7; no definite D call. V was shortened by 0 bases and J by 11 bases, with 11 bases between the two germline ends. This CDR3 has 11 residues. Germline V gene sequence: CDR1 DFQATT, CDR2 SNEGSKA (reference sequence). The CDR3 DNA follows: TGCAGTGCTAGAGATCAGTTGCTCGAGTACTTC. Its translation is CSARDQLLEYF.

The CDR3 bases are TGTGCCAGCAGTTTATGGGTAGATTCCCCAGATACGCAGTATTTT. Translating it yields CASSLWVDSPDTQYF. This chain uses TRBV7-2 with TRBJ2-3; no firm D call. This CDR3 has 15 residues. Per germline, CDR1 SGHTA and CDR2 FQGNSA. Trimming pared 6 bases from V and 4 bases from J, leaving 17 bases between.

This chain links TRBV7-8 with TRBJ2-1; TRBD1 aligns across 9 bases. CDR3 size: 15 residues. V was pared by 4 bases and J by 3 bases, with 4 bases of the junction left unmatched. The germline V gene has CDR1 SGHVS and CDR2 FQNEAQ. The CDR3 DNA is TGTGCCAGCAGCTCGGCGGGACAGGGCTACAATGAGCAGTTCTTC. Its protein is CASSSAGQGYNEQFF.

The V and J genes are TRBV5-6 and TRBJ2-1; D uncertain. From germline, CDR1 is SGHDT and CDR2 YYEEEE. The CDR3 has 12 residues. V was pared by 1 base and J by 7 bases, with 6 bases between. DNA for the CDR3: TGTGCCAGCAGCTTGTCCCGGAATGAGCAGTTCTTC. Translating it yields CASSLSRNEQFF.

The gene calls are TRBV27 and TRBJ1-6; 10 nucleotides align to TRBD1. J lost 7 bases, V lost 3 bases, and 3 bases had no gene match. In germline, CDR1 is MNHEY, CDR2 SMNVEV (reference sequence). The CDR3 runs to 15 residues. This CDR3 is CASSFSGQGNSPLHF. The DNA for the CDR3 is TGTGCCAGCAGTTTCTCGGGACAGGGGAATTCACCCCTCCACTTT.